Following are 22 T cell receptor beta chains from one sample sequenced in a study of control samples from healthy donors and cancer patients. Clones were read by immunoSEQ multiplex PCR, and TCRdb kept only the in-frame ones, dropping some. This table holds 120,000 to 150,000 clones, 93% found once. The sequenced material came from blood. The receptor source for this set is a man aged 18 to 29 in good health.

The chain employs TRBV7-2 and TRBJ2-5, with 8 bases aligning to TRBD1. Per the germline V gene, CDR1 is SGHTA and CDR2 is FQGNSA. The CDR3 extends over 14 amino acids. The junction had 8 bases not matched to a gene; V was cut back by 6 bases and J by 5 bases. The CDR3 nucleotides are TGTGCCAGCAGGACAGGGGTGGGTTGGGAGACCCAGTACTTC. Translating it yields CASRTGVGWETQYF.

The V and J genes are TRBV6-5 and TRBJ1-1; 9 nucleotides line up with TRBD1. The CDR3 loop spans 12 amino acids. After removal of 7 bases from V and 12 bases from J, the junction contained 9 bases not matched to a gene. The germline V gene encodes CDR1 MNHEY and CDR2 SVGAGI. The CDR3 region has the DNA TGTGCCAGCAAATCCGGGACAGGGCGTCCTTTCTTT. Translated: CASKSGTGRPFF.

This chain connects TRBV6-1 to TRBJ1-5; D gene ambiguous. CDR1 is MNHNS, CDR2 SASEGT, per germline. V gave up 4 bases and J gave up 3 bases, with 19 bases separating them. The CDR3 runs to 17 residues. The CDR3 nucleotides are TGTGCCAGCAGTGTTCAACCTGCGGGGAGCTCCAATCAGCCCCAGCATTTT. This encodes CASSVQPAGSSNQPQHF.

V and J are TRBV14 and TRBJ2-3, with 13 bases lining up with TRBD2. Germline assignment: CDR1 SGHDN and CDR2 FVKESK. The CDR3 runs to 15 residues. The V gene end was trimmed by 4 bases and the J gene end by 5 bases; junction bases not matched to a gene: 3. The CDR3 DNA is TGTGCCAGCAGCCGCGGACTAGCGGGAGAAGATACGCAGTATTTT. It translates to CASSRGLAGEDTQYF. Filled out from reference TRBV14 and TRBJ2-3, the complete variable domain reads EAGVTQFPSHSVIEKGQTVTLRCDPISGHDNLYWYRRVMGKEIKFLLHFVKESKQDESGMPNNRFLAERTGGTYSTLKVQPAELEDSGVYFCASSRGLAGEDTQYFGPGTRLTVL.

The chain recombines TRBV18 with TRBJ2-1, with unresolved D. The germline V and J ends were trimmed by 0 bases and 3 bases, with 9 bases remaining between them. Looked up from germline, CDR1 is KGHSH and CDR2 is LQKENI. The CDR3 totals 15 residues. The CDR3 DNA sequence: TGTGCCAGCTCACCACCGGTAGAAATCTACAATGAGCAGTTCTTC. As protein: CASSPPVEIYNEQFF.

There are a few counts of this clone. The V and J genes are TRBV11-3 and TRBJ2-7; no reliable D call. Germline assignment: CDR1 SGHNT and CDR2 YENEEA. This CDR3 has 16 residues. V shed 1 base and J shed 5 bases, with 18 bases lying between them. The DNA of the CDR3 is TGTGCCAGCAGCTTAGGAGAGGCGCCCTCTGGGAACGAGCAGTACTTC. Protein: CASSLGEAPSGNEQYF.

The V call is TRBV3-1 (or the pseudogene TRBV3-2), the J call TRBJ2-7; no clear D. CDR3 length: 17 residues. V was clipped by 4 bases and J by 2 bases, with 21 bases between them. Germline CDR1 reads LGHDT; CDR2 reads YNNKEL (reference sequence). This CDR3 reads CASSPHRRQAPPYEQYF. The CDR3 DNA reads TGTGCCAGCAGCCCTCATCGCCGGCAGGCTCCCCCCTACGAGCAGTACTTC.

The table lists this clone with a few counts. The J gene is TRBJ1-5, the V gene TRBV3-1 (or the pseudogene TRBV3-2), with no clear D. Germline values: CDR1 LGHDT, CDR2 YNNKEL (reference sequence). The germline V and J ends were trimmed by 4 bases and 11 bases, with 21 bases remaining between them. This CDR3 contains 15 residues. CDR3 in DNA: TGTGCCAGCAGCCCATCATATGGAGGGTGGGAGGCCCAGCATTTT. Translating gives CASSPSYGGWEAQHF.

CDR3 DNA: TGTGCCACCAGTGGACCCGGTGAGCAGTTCTTC. Residues: CATSGPGEQFF. The V gene is TRBV24-1, the J gene TRBJ2-1; D is unclear. The CDR3 is 11 residues long. CDR1 and CDR2 from the germline V gene are KGHDR and SFDVKD. The ends were cut back, 5 bases at V and 9 bases at J, with 7 bases in the middle.

The rearrangement links TRBV5-1 to TRBJ2-7; possibly TRBD1 for D (5 bases). CDR1 and CDR2 from the germline V gene are SGHRS and YFSETQ. Trimming pared 4 bases from V and 6 bases from J, leaving 11 bases between. CDR3 length: 12 residues. CDR3 bases: TGCGCCAGCAGCAGCAGGGTTGCCGAGCAGTACTTC. Encoded protein: CASSSRVAEQYF.

The chain combines TRBV15 with TRBJ1-1; the D is unclear. Trimming took off 8 bases at V and 5 bases at J, with 9 bases between the two ends. The germline V gene encodes CDR1 LNHNV and CDR2 YYDKDF (reference sequence). The CDR3 loop spans 11 amino acids. Written as DNA, the CDR3 is TGTGCCACCGAAGAAAAAACTGAAGCTTTCTTT. The encoded protein is CATEEKTEAFF.

To note about this clone: The junction and the germline gene differ at one end; a read error may be behind it. This specimen includes other DNA sequences encoding the same CDR3. This chain joins TRBV7-7 and TRBJ2-7; 8 bases align to TRBD2. This CDR3 is 14 amino acids long. Germline V gene lookup returns CDR1 SSHAT and CDR2 FNYEAQ (reference sequence). CDR3 sequence reads: CASSLGRGGYEQYF. DNA of the CDR3: TGTGCTAGCAGCTTAGGCCGGGGGGGGTACGAGCAGTACTTC.

Details on this clone: Other DNA sequences from this sample encode an identical CDR3 as well. V is TRBV4-1 and J is TRBJ2-7, with D uncertain. The CDR3 runs 13 residues. V lost 1 base, J lost 3 bases, and 7 bases lay in between. Germline V CDR1 and CDR2: MGHRA, YSYEKL. CDR3 nucleotides: TGCGCCAGCAGCCAAGTAGGTAACTACGAGCAGTACTTC. Its translation is CASSQVGNYEQYF.

This chain links TRBV9 with TRBJ1-2; D gene unclear. This CDR3 contains 15 residues. V was cut by 0 bases and J by 4 bases, with 13 bases left in between. CDR1 is SGDLS and CDR2 is YYNGEE in the germline V gene. CDR3 nucleotides: TGTGCCAGCAGCGTAGTCGACATAACCCTCTATGGCTACACCTTC. Its protein product is CASSVVDITLYGYTF.

This chain uses TRBV28 with TRBJ1-5; TRBD1 might be the D (6 bases). CDR1 MDHEN and CDR2 SYDVKM come from the germline V gene. The CDR3 spans 14 residues. V was clipped by 6 bases and J by 2 bases, with 11 bases between them. DNA for the CDR3: TGTGCCAGCAGCACAGGGAACGGCAATCAGCCCCAGCATTTT. Residues: CASSTGNGNQPQHF.

The V and J genes are TRBV28 and TRBJ2-7, with D tentatively TRBD1 (6 bases). V was pared by 6 bases and J by 0 bases, with 27 bases between. The CDR3 sequence is 19 residues long. Germline assignment: CDR1 MDHEN and CDR2 SYDVKM. The CDR3 DNA reads as TGTGCCAGCAGCTCGGTACAGGGTCGTCTAGCTACGTACTCCTACGAGCAGTACTTC. It codes for CASSSVQGRLATYSYEQYF.

The chain has TRBV7-2 and TRBJ1-3; tentatively, D is TRBD1 (5 bases). Germline assignment: CDR1 SGHTA and CDR2 FQGNSA. The CDR3 is 15 amino acids. Trimming removed 5 bases at V and 0 bases at J, with 11 bases between. CDR3 in DNA: TGTGCCAGCAGCGTCTTTGGGACCTCTGGAAACACCATATATTTT. It translates to CASSVFGTSGNTIYF.

The chain uses TRBV4-2 and TRBJ2-2; D not resolved. Germline assignment: CDR1 LGHNA and CDR2 YNFKEQ. Trimming removed 0 bases at V and 1 base at J, with 12 bases between. The CDR3 covers 17 residues. The CDR3 DNA follows: TGTGCCAGCAGCCAAGATCCCCGGCAGAGGAACACCGGGGAGCTGTTTTTT. The encoded protein is CASSQDPRQRNTGELFF.

The chain employs TRBV5-6 and TRBJ1-4; 9 nucleotides agree with TRBD1. The CDR3 is made up of 14 amino acids. Germline assignment: CDR1 SGHDT and CDR2 YYEEEE. V was pared by 4 bases and J by 7 bases, with 5 bases of the junction left unmatched. The CDR3, as DNA: TGTGCCAGCAGCCTCGGACAGGGGAGTGAAAAACTGTTTTTT. It specifies CASSLGQGSEKLFF.

This chain's CDR3 is CASSLESYEQYF. CDR3 bases: TGTGCCAGCAGCTTAGAGAGTTACGAGCAGTACTTC. This chain connects TRBV5-4 to TRBJ2-7; the D is unclear. The V gene's germline CDR1 is SGHNT and CDR2 YYREEE (reference sequence). The CDR3 runs to 12 residues. V was pared by 2 bases and J by 4 bases, with 7 bases between.

This clone appeared a few times. The chain links TRBV24-1 to TRBJ2-4, with D possibly TRBD2 on 6 matching bases. The V gene's germline CDR1 is KGHDR and CDR2 SFDVKD. The CDR3 runs to 16 residues. V lost 3 bases and J lost 3, with 14 bases in between. The CDR3 loop is CATSDTKPGDKNIQYF. CDR3 sequence (DNA): TGTGCCACCAGTGATACTAAACCGGGAGACAAAAACATTCAGTACTTC.

The chain combines TRBV29-1 with TRBJ1-4, with D possibly TRBD1 on 6 matching bases. This CDR3 region has 12 residues. The germline CDR1 and CDR2 sequences are SQVTM and ANQGSEA. The V and J ends lost 4 bases and 9 bases respectively, with 12 bases between them. The CDR3, as DNA: TGCAGCGTTGCCGGGGGCGGACAAAAACTGTTTTTT. Residues: CSVAGGGQKLFF. The full variable domain, rest sourced from reference TRBV29-1 and TRBJ1-4, is SAVISQKPSRDICQRGTSLTIQCQVDSQVTMMFWYRQQPGQSLTLIATANQGSEATYESGFVIDKFPISRPNLTFSTLTVSNMSPEDSSIYLCSVAGGGQKLFFGSGTQLSVL.